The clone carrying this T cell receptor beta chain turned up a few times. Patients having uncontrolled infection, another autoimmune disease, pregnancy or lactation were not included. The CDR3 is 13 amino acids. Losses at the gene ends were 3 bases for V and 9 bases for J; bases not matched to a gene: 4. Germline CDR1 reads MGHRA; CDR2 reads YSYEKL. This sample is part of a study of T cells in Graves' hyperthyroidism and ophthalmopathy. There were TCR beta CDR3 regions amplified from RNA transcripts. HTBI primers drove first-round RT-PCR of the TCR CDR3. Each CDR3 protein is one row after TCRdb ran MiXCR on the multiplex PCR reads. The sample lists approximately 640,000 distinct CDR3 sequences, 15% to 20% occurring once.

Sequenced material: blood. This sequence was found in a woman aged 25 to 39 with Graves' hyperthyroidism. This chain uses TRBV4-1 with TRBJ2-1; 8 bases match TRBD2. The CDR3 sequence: CASSHKAGVEQFF. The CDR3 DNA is TGCGCCAGCAGCCATAAAGCGGGGGTTGAGCAGTTCTTC.